The text below deals with one T cell receptor beta chain. The protocol was immunoSEQ multiplex PCR, while the TCRdb copy is restricted to in-frame clones and leaves out a portion. The sample has tens of thousands of clones, 90% to 95% seen once; the top ten hold 4% to 5%. This sample stems from a study of technical replicates of blood from several donors. CDR1 and CDR2 from the germline V gene are LNHDA and SQIVND (reference sequence). The length of the CDR3 is 16 residues. J gave up 6 bases and V 6 bases, and 9 bases lay outside the gene matches. The sequencing input was PBMCs. This rearrangement joins TRBV19 to TRBJ2-6; TRBD1 matches 9 bases. The TCR comes from a human donor in good health. Some clones in this sample may be carry-over from other donors' samples. The CDR3 DNA reads TGTGCCAGTAGGACAGGGGGGGGAGCTTTGGCCAACGTCCTGACTTTC. It is translated as CASRTGGGALANVLTF.